What follows describes a single T cell receptor beta chain. Antigen unknown. These data belong to a study of CD8+CD57+ T cells in acquired aplastic anemia. At the level of the study: CD4+ and CD8+ cells, once sorted, gave DNA averaging roughly 3 ug. Reads per healthy sample averaged about 10.8 million (CD4+) and 11.0 million (CD8+). Findings and caveats of the study: The study identified roughly 29 CD8+ CDR3 sequences shared by patients and controls.

CDR3 and TCR beta VDJ profiling relied on a genomic DNA template. TCRdb reprocessed the reads with MiXCR, giving one entry per CDR3 protein. The sample includes about 68,000 distinct CDR3 sequences, around half of them seen just once. The CDR3 has 16 residues. Trimming cost V 3 bases and J 7 bases, with 19 bases left between them. Germline-derived CDR1 and CDR2 are LNHNV and YYDKDF (reference sequence). This rearrangement joins TRBV15 to TRBJ2-1, with D possibly TRBD2 on 5 matching bases. Sequencing input: sorted CD4+, CD8+, or CD8+CD57+ T cells (not recorded which) from PBMCs. The receptor comes from a human donor in good health, serving as a control. CDR3 coding DNA: TGTGCCACCAGCAGTCAAGTTACCCGGGATGCGAATGAGCAGTTCTTC. Translating gives CATSSQVTRDANEQFF.